The T cell receptor beta chain described here comes from a study of CD8+ T cells in alopecia areata. In the study overall: At a dose of 5 to 10 mg twice daily, oral tofacitinib was given to treated patients.

The junction had 8 bases not matched to a gene; V was cut back by 5 bases and J by 1 base. Looked up from germline, CDR1 is SEHNR and CDR2 is FQNEAQ (reference sequence). The CDR3 contains 16 residues. Isolated RNA was reverse transcribed into cDNA used as the sequencing template. The assay was immunoSEQ multiplex PCR, and TCRdb's table has in-frame clones only and misses some. This sample has roughly 140,000 clones, with around half found just once. Lesional scalp tissue (obtained by punch biopsy) and peripheral blood were collected from alopecia areata patients. Both CD4+ and CD8+ T cells were separated by sorting PBMCs.

The TCR sequence derives from a human donor with alopecia areata. The sample in question was CD8+ T cells sorted from blood, obtained at week 0. The chain joins TRBV7-9 to TRBJ1-1; TRBD1 aligns across 9 bases. CDR3 sequence reads: CASSRPRTGENTEAFF. CDR3 bases: TGTGCCAGCAGCCGCCCTCGGACAGGGGAGAACACTGAAGCTTTCTTT.